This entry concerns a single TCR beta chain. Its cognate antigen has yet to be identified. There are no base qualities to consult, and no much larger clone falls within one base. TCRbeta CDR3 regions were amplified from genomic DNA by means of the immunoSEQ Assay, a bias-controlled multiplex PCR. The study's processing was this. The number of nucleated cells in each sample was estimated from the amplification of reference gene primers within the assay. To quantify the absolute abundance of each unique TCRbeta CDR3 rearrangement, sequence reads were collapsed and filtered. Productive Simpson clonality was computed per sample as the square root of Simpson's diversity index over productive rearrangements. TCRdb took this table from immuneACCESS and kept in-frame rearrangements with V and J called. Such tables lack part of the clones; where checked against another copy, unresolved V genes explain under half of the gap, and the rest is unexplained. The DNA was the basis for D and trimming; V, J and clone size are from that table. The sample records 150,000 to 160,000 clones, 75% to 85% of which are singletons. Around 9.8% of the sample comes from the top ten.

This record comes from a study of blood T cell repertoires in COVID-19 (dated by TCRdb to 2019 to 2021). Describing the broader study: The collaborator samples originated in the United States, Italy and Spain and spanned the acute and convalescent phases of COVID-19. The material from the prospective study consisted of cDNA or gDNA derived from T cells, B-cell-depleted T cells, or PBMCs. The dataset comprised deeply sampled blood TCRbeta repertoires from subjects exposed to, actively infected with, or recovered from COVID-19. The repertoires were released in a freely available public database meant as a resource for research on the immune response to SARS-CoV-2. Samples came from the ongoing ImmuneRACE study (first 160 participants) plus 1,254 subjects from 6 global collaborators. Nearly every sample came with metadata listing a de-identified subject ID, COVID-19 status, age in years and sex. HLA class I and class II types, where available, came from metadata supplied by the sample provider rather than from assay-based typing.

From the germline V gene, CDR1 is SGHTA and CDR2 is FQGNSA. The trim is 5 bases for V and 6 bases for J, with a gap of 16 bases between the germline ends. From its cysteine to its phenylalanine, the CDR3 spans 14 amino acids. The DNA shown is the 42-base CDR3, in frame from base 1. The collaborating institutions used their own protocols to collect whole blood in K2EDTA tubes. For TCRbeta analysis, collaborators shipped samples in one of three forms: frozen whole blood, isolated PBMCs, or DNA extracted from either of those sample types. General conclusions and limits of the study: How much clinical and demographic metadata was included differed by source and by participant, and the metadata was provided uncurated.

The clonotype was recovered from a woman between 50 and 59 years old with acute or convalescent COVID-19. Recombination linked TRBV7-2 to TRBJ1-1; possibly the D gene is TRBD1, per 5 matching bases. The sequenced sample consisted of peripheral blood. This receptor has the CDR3 CASSRKVTDPEAFF. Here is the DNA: TGTGCCAGCAGCCGTAAGGTGACAGATCCTGAAGCTTTCTTT.